This T cell receptor beta chain originates from a study of blood T cells in healthy people across ages (dated by TCRdb to the mid-2010s). For context, the study as a whole: Template switching captured roughly one uniquely barcoded TCR beta cDNA molecule per two T cells in model experiments. To avoid experimental bias, donors of different ages were randomly spread across the sequencing lanes. Using the same blood draw, the study looked at two additional independent replicas of 1 million unique cDNA reads for two donors, one aged 18 to 30 and the other aged 80 or older. The donors were divided into four age groups: young (average roughly 17 years), middle-aged (about 40), aged (roughly 60) and long-lived (roughly 82). The study measured age-related changes in TCR beta repertoire diversity using deep sequencing normalized with unique cDNA molecular identifiers.

The library was obtained by 5' RACE. Instrument used: Illumina HiSeq 2500. The second PCR ran for roughly 7 to 12 cycles and used a J-beta primer mix along with a sample-barcoded 5' primer. A unique molecular identifier was introduced onto each TCR beta cDNA molecule by a template-switch 5' adaptor carrying 12 random nucleotides. At least 3 million CDR3-containing paired-end reads were obtained from each sample. First-strand cDNA synthesis was performed from all RNA using the Mint cDNA synthesis kit, with priming by a TRBC-specific oligonucleotide. Following uracil-DNA glycosylase treatment, all cDNA underwent a first 18-cycle PCR with the universal primers M1SS and BC2_uni_R. Per the authors' processing: For normalization, 1 million high-quality reads were randomly selected from each sample, with every read carrying a distinct molecular identifier. Reads with shared molecular identifiers were discarded instead of being binned into consensus sequences. CDR3 identification, clonotype clustering and error correction used MiTCR with a Q25 quality threshold and the strictest error-elimination algorithm. A nonparametric unseen species model with Euler transformation was used to estimate a lower bound on total TCR beta diversity. TCRdb reanalyzed the raw reads on its own, using fastp at Q25 for trimming and MiXCR for clone calling, and kept in-frame beta chains. For every CDR3 protein sequence, its rows merge into one entry that carries the most common genes and DNA. TCRdb's processing, not the authors' own work, is the source of the V and J calls. This sample comprises about 1.4 million distinct CDR3 sequences, approximately 59% of them detected only once. The ten largest clones add up to over 5% of the sample.

Findings and caveats that apply to the study as a whole: Because donor CMV infection status was unknown, age-related changes in expanded clonotypes were potentially confounded. Conclusive comparison of naive and antigen-experienced compartments was prevented by the profiling of bulk unsorted PBMCs. Observed TCR beta diversity per million T cells fell roughly linearly with age, and a significant reduction was already apparent by age around 40. Compared with the aged group, more naive CD4+ T cells, fewer expanded clones and increased TCR diversity were shown by the long-lived group, suggesting age selection. Estimates of total diversity from one million sequenced T cells were regarded as lower bounds and underestimates. The percentage of naive T cells measured by flow cytometry correlated strongly with observed TCR beta diversity.

CDR1 and CDR2 are drawn from the germline V gene: MNHEY, SVGAGI. Taken from cysteine to phenylalanine, the CDR3 has 16 residues. Left in the record is the CDR3 DNA by itself, 48 bases read in frame from the first base. The V end gives up 6 bases and the J end 4 bases, leaving 14 bases in the junction not matched to a gene. In regard to this clonotype: Its specific antigen is unknown. No much larger clone exists at a distance of one base, and base qualities are not known.

The 40 or so donors, aged 6 to 90 years, were systemically healthy Caucasian individuals from Russia. Around 9.9 milliliters of peripheral blood were collected from each donor into EDTA-treated Vacutainer tubes. PBMCs were isolated by Ficoll-Paque density-gradient centrifugation, with at least 6 million obtained per sample. Total RNA was extracted from PBMCs with Trizol reagent, with at least 5 micrograms obtained per sample. Naive CD45RAhigh/CD27high T cell percentages were measured by flow cytometry on a PBMC aliquot from every donor. This sequence uses TRBV6-5 and TRBJ2-7, with 8 middle bases fitting TRBD2. Sequenced material: blood. The clonotype was recovered from a man younger than 35 in good health. CDR3 reads: CASSCLPGLVDYEQYF. The sequence in DNA is TGTGCCAGCAGCTGCCTACCGGGACTAGTGGATTACGAGCAGTACTTC.